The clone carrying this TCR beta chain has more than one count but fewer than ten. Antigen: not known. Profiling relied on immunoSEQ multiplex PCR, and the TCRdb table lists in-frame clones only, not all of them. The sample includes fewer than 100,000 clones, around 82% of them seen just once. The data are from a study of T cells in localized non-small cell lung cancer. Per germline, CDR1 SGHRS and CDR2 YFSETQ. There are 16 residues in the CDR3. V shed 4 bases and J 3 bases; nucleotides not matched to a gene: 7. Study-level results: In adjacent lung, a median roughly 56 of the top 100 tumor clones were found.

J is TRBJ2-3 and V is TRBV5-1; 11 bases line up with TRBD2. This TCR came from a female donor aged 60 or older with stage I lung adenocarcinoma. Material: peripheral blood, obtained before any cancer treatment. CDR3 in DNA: TGCGCCAGCAGCACCTCTCCTAGCGGGGGGACAGATACGCAGTATTTT. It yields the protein CASSTSPSGGTDTQYF.